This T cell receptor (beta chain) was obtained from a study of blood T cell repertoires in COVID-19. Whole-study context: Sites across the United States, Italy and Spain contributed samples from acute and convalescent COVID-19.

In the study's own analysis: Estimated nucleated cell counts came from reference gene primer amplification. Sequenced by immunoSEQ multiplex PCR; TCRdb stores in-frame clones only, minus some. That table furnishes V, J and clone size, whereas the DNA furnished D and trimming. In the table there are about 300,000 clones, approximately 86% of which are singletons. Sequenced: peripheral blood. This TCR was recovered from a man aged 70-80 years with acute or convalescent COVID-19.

CDR3 sequence: CAIRGRRDTGRWEGYTF. CDR3 DNA: TGTGCCATCAGGGGACGCCGGGACACAGGCCGTTGGGAGGGCTACACCTTC. The J gene is TRBJ1-2, the V gene TRBV10-3; tentatively, D is TRBD1 (6 bases). The V gene's germline CDR1 is ENHRY and CDR2 SYGVKD. The CDR3 has 17 amino acids. The V end lost 6 bases, the J end lost 8 bases, and 28 bases lay between the germline ends.